This T cell receptor beta chain stems from a study of Ad26.COV2.S vaccination and SARS-CoV-2 variants. The study, taken as a whole, reports: Breadth measured for non-spike TCRs was similar across vaccine and placebo recipients. Possibly, TCR breadth and depth analyses underestimated total T cell responses. Substantial breadth was reported for post-vaccination spike-specific CD8+ and CD4+ T cells.

Concerning this clone: The antigen remains unidentified.

The protocol was immunoSEQ multiplex PCR, while the TCRdb copy is restricted to in-frame clones and leaves out a portion. This sample yields around 300,000 clones, of which about 90% are seen a single time; over 5% belongs to the top ten. Germline CDR1 is SGHNT and CDR2 is YYREEE (reference sequence). CDR3 size: 17 residues. The V end was cut by 3 bases, the J end by 0 bases, with 16 bases between. Treatment defined: some 20 received Ad26.COV2.S at low or high dose, single or two shots; about 5 received placebo; per-sample allocation not given. Sampling was performed 63 days after the first vaccine or placebo injection. The sample came from a Boston adult aged 18-55 years.

The V call is TRBV5-4, the J call TRBJ2-1; TRBD2 might be the D (6 bases). The source material was peripheral blood, sampled in a trial of Ad26.COV2.S vaccine versus placebo. This receptor was identified in a person between 18 and 60 years old who received the Ad26.COV2.S COVID-19 vaccine or a placebo. CDR3 bases: TGTGCCAGCAGCTATCTGCGGGGAGTAAACTCCTACAATGAGCAGTTCTTC. This sequence encodes CASSYLRGVNSYNEQFF.